This is a list of T cell receptor beta chains from one sample in a study of cytomegalovirus exposure and HLA in healthy donors. Measured with immunoSEQ multiplex PCR; TCRdb has only the in-frame clones, and not every one. The sample holds roughly 20,000 clones, around 77% seen once. The sequenced sample consisted of PBMCs. Receptor source: a man in his fifties or sixties in good health and CMV-seronegative. Each CDR3 is given with its conserved first and last residue. The D gene is left open where the match is weak. Part of the rows lack a size; the others show once, few, many or a class for expanded clones.

j_call clone_size d_call v_call cdr3_aa cdr3_nt
TRBJ1-2 - - TRBV18 CASSLDGGGHTF TGTGCCAGCTCCCTTGACGGGGGAGGACACACCTTC
TRBJ1-5 few TRBD1 TRBV7-3 CASSLTGGPQPQHF TGTGCCAGCAGCCTAACAGGGGGCCCACAGCCCCAGCATTTT
TRBJ2-3 - TRBD2 TRBV9 CASSLAGGLDTQYF TGTGCCAGCAGCTTAGCGGGGGGGCTGGATACGCAGTATTTT
TRBJ1-5 - - TRBV29-1 CSVGTGSSNQPQHF TGCAGCGTTGGAACAGGGTCTAGCAATCAGCCCCAGCATTTT
TRBJ2-2 - TRBD2 TRBV11-3 CASSSPRGGGELFF TGTGCCAGCAGCTCTCCCCGGGGGGGCGGGGAGCTGTTTTTT
TRBJ2-3 - TRBD1 TRBV28 CASRDRGKGDTQYF TGTGCCAGCAGAGACAGGGGCAAGGGAGATACGCAGTATTTT
TRBJ2-7 - TRBD1 TRBV19 CASSMDRSSYEQYF TGTGCCAGTAGTATGGACAGGAGCTCCTACGAGCAGTACTTC
TRBJ2-1 - - TRBV6-6 CASSYSQNRAFNEQFF TGTGCCAGCAGTTACTCTCAGAACAGGGCTTTCAATGAGCAGTTCTTC
TRBJ2-2 few - TRBV2 CASNDFSTGELFF TGTGCCAGCAACGACTTCAGCACCGGGGAGCTGTTTTTT
TRBJ2-1 - TRBD2 TRBV7-9 CASSPLAGGQWFF TGTGCCAGCAGCCCCTTAGCGGGGGGCCAATGGTTCTTC
TRBJ2-7 few - TRBV10-3 CAISVGGGAYEQYF TGTGCCATCAGTGTGGGGGGTGGAGCCTACGAGCAGTACTTC
TRBJ2-1 - TRBD1 TRBV5-1 CASSLAPTGISYNEQFF TGCGCCAGCAGCTTGGCCCCGACAGGGATATCCTACAATGAGCAGTTCTTC
TRBJ2-2 - TRBD1 TRBV5-1 CASGQGAVNTGELFF TGCGCCAGCGGACAGGGGGCGGTGAACACCGGGGAGCTGTTTTTT
TRBJ2-3 once TRBD2 TRBV15 CATSRGGSTDTQYF TGTGCCACCAGCCGGGGAGGGTCGACAGATACGCAGTATTTT
TRBJ1-6 - - TRBV7-2 CASSRYNSPLHF TGTGCCAGCAGTCGTTATAATTCACCCCTCCACTTT
TRBJ2-7 few - TRBV18 CASSPGGAEYEQYF TGTGCCAGCTCACCAGGAGGGGCCGAGTACGAGCAGTACTTC
TRBJ1-6 - - TRBV6-5 CASSAQMSNSPLHF TGTGCCAGCAGTGCACAGATGAGTAATTCACCCCTCCACTTT
TRBJ2-5 once TRBD2 TRBV27 CASTPRLSSGGQETQYF TGTGCCAGCACTCCCCGTTTGAGTTCGGGAGGCCAAGAGACCCAGTACTTC
TRBJ2-7 - TRBD1 TRBV28 CASTGTVYEQYF TGTGCCAGCACCGGGACAGTCTACGAGCAGTACTTC
TRBJ2-1 - - TRBV19 CASSIQGSYNEQFF TGTGCCAGTAGTATACAGGGTTCCTACAATGAGCAGTTCTTC
TRBJ2-1 - TRBD2 TRBV30 CAWSVLASQFF TGTGCCTGGAGTGTACTAGCGTCCCAGTTCTTC
TRBJ2-3 few - TRBV7-9 CASSSLDSTDTQYF TGTGCCAGCAGCTCACTAGACAGCACAGATACGCAGTATTTT
TRBJ1-1 - - TRBV9 CASSLDMNTEAFF TGTGCCAGCAGCTTGGACATGAACACTGAAGCTTTCTTT
TRBJ1-2 few TRBD1 TRBV27 CASSPRQGFNYGYTF TGTGCCAGCAGTCCCCGACAGGGATTTAACTATGGCTACACCTTC
TRBJ2-3 few - TRBV27 CASSSRQLVVQYF TGTGCCAGCAGTTCGAGACAGTTGGTGGTGCAGTATTTT
TRBJ1-3 - TRBD1 TRBV6-5 CASSYRGLVGNTIYF TGTGCCAGCAGTTACAGGGGGCTAGTTGGAAACACCATATATTTT
TRBJ2-3 once - TRBV29-1 CSVVRGATDTQYF TGCAGCGTTGTTCGGGGGGCTACAGATACGCAGTATTTT
TRBJ2-5 few - TRBV18 CASSPGSQETQYF TGTGCCAGCTCACCCGGTTCCCAAGAGACCCAGTACTTC
TRBJ1-1 - TRBD1 TRBV7-9 CASSALIGQGASTEAFF TGTGCCAGCAGCGCCCTTATCGGACAGGGGGCGTCCACTGAAGCTTTCTTT
TRBJ2-5 - TRBD1 TRBV6-5 CASSSYGTAQETQYF TGTGCCAGCAGTTCCTACGGGACAGCCCAAGAGACCCAGTACTTC
TRBJ2-3 once TRBD1 TRBV4-1 CASSQNRGYFTDTQYF TGCGCCAGCAGCCAAAACAGGGGATACTTCACAGATACGCAGTATTTT
TRBJ2-7 once - TRBV18 CASSPFPLNSYEQYF TGTGCCAGCTCACCATTCCCTCTTAACTCCTACGAGCAGTACTTC
TRBJ2-7 - - TRBV6-1 CASWTASSYEQYF TGTGCCAGCTGGACTGCGAGCTCCTACGAGCAGTACTTC
TRBJ2-5 - TRBD2 TRBV5-1 CASSLGTTQETQYF TGCGCCAGCAGCCTCGGGACTACACAAGAGACCCAGTACTTC
TRBJ2-7 - TRBD2 TRBV6-5 CASSVSSGGAYEQYF TGTGCCAGCAGTGTCTCTAGCGGGGGGGCTTACGAGCAGTACTTC
TRBJ2-5 - - TRBV9 CASSLRAGQETQYF TGTGCCAGCAGCCTGAGAGCGGGCCAAGAGACCCAGTACTTC
TRBJ2-3 - TRBD1 TRBV7-2 CASSNRDRDTQYF TGTGCCAGCAGCAACCGGGACAGGGATACGCAGTATTTT
TRBJ2-4 once - TRBV18 CASSPTGGVTKNIQYF TGTGCCAGCTCACCCACAGGGGGGGTAACCAAAAACATTCAGTACTTC
TRBJ1-6 once - TRBV19 CASNDGQGHSPLHF TGTGCCAGTAACGACGGACAAGGCCATTCACCCCTCCACTTT
TRBJ1-2 - TRBD1 TRBV18 CASSPTDRGNYGYTF TGTGCCAGCTCACCCACCGACAGGGGGAACTATGGCTACACCTTC
TRBJ2-2 - TRBD2 TRBV5-1 CASSLMGLAGGSTGELFF TGCGCCAGCAGCTTGATGGGACTAGCGGGGGGATCCACCGGGGAGCTGTTTTTT
TRBJ1-2 - - TRBV29-1 CSVGDTLYGYTF TGCAGCGTTGGGGACACGCTCTATGGCTACACCTTC
TRBJ2-1 - - TRBV2 CASSGDSGSYNEQFF TGTGCCAGCAGTGGAGATAGCGGCTCCTACAATGAGCAGTTCTTC
TRBJ2-5 once TRBD2 TRBV7-7 CASSNGLAEETQYF TGTGCTAGCAGCAACGGACTAGCGGAAGAGACCCAGTACTTC
TRBJ1-2 - TRBD1 TRBV7-2 CASRGGGTGVNYGYTF TGTGCCAGCAGAGGAGGAGGGACAGGAGTCAACTATGGCTACACCTTC
TRBJ2-5 - - TRBV18 CASSPEQGKPETQYF TGTGCCAGCTCACCGGAACAGGGAAAGCCAGAGACCCAGTACTTC
TRBJ1-1 - - TRBV7-9 CSSSLEGGRTFF TGTTCCAGCAGTTTGGAGGGTGGCCGGACTTTCTTT
TRBJ1-5 - TRBD1 TRBV6-5 CASTPDRDSNQPQHF TGTGCCAGCACCCCGGACAGGGATAGCAATCAGCCCCAGCATTTT
TRBJ1-6 few - TRBV9 CASSTGDRRNSPLHF TGTGCCAGCAGCACGGGGGACCGTAGGAATTCACCCCTCCACTTT
TRBJ2-7 - TRBD1 TRBV6-5 CASRDLTGRSYEQYF TGTGCCAGCAGAGACCTGACAGGGCGCTCCTACGAGCAGTACTTC